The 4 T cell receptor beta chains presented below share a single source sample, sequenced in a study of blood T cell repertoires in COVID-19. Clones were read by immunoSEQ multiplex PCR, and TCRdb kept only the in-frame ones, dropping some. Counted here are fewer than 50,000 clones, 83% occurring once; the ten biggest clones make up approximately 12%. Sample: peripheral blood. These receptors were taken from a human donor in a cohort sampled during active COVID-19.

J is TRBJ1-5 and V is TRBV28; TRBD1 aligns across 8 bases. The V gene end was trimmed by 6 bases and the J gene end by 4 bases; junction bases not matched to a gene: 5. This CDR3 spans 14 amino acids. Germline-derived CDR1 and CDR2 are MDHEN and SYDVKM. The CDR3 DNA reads TGTGCCAGCAGGATAGGGACAGGTAATCAGCCCCAGCATTTT. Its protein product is CASRIGTGNQPQHF.

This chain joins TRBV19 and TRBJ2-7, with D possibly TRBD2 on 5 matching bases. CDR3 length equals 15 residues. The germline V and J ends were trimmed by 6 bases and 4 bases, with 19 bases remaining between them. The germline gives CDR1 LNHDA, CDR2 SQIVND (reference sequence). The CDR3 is CASSHPGGRRYEQYF. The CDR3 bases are TGTGCCAGTAGCCATCCAGGCGGGCGACGATACGAGCAGTACTTC. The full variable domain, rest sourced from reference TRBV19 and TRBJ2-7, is DGGITQSPKYLFRKEGQNVTLSCEQNLNHDAMYWYRQDPGQGLRLIYYSQIVNDFQKGDIAEGYSVSREKKESFPLTVTSAQKNPTAFYLCASSHPGGRRYEQYFGPGTRLTVT.

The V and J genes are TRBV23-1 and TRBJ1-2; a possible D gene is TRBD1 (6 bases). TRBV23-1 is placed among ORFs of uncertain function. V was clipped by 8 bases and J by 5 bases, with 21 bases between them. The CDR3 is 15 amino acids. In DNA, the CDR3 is TGCGCCAGCCCCCCTTCGCGGGGGGCAAGATATGGCTACACCTTC. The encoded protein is CASPPSRGARYGYTF.

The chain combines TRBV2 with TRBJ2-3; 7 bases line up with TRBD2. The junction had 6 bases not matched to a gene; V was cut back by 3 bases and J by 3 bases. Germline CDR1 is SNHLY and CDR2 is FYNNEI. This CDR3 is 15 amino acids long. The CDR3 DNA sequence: TGTGCCAGCAGTGAGCGGCAGGGAGGGACAGATACGCAGTATTTT. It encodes CASSERQGGTDTQYF.